Ten or more counts support the clone carrying this T cell receptor beta chain. The antigen is not known. Germline V gene lookup returns CDR1 MDHEN and CDR2 SYDVKM. This CDR3 spans 15 amino acids. V was cut by 2 bases and J by 5 bases, with 12 bases left in between. The data stem from a study of neurological immune-mediated disorders. General study points: A possible signature was seen in one related-CDR3 cluster, into which phylogenetic grouping placed the repertoires of 18 of 34 multiple sclerosis patients.

Over 170 million TCR-beta sequences from 15-18 subjects came out of each sequencing run. From the 5' RACE reads, TCRdb called clonotypes with MiXCR, one entry per CDR3 protein. The sample has 80,000 to 95,000 distinct CDR3 sequences; around 3.5% are singletons. This chain uses TRBV28 with TRBJ2-2; a weak D match, TRBD2 (7 bases). Sequenced input: PBMCs. This TCR came from a woman in her forties or fifties with multiple sclerosis. The CDR3 DNA sequence: TGTGCCAGCAGTTTAGGGGGGGCGCGTACCGGGGAGCTGTTTTTT. Its protein is CASSLGGARTGELFF.